Listed below are T cell receptor beta chains from one sample, sequenced in a study of radiotherapy plus CTLA-4 blockade in lung cancer. Profiling relied on immunoSEQ multiplex PCR, and the TCRdb table lists in-frame clones only, not all of them. This table holds 40,000 to 50,000 clones, about 77% found once. The sequences come from peripheral blood, collected from a patient treated with radiotherapy plus ipilimumab. All receptors derive from a human donor with non-small cell lung cancer who had stable disease on radiotherapy plus ipilimumab. The conserved cysteine and the conserved F or W are not part of the CDR3 here. Not every row has a clone size; where given, it reads once, few, many or a size class.

TRBV5-1	-	TRBJ2-1	ASSLGWAGSYNEQF
TRBV5-6	-	TRBJ2-3	ASSFVADTQY
TRBV10-3	-	TRBJ1-4	AIGGTATTNEKLF
TRBV4-1	few	TRBJ2-1	ASSQRTSGSTLYNEQF
TRBV7-2	-	TRBJ2-3	ASSRGFNTDTQY
TRBV5-4	-	TRBJ1-6	ASSIGLGGTNSPLH
TRBV7-2	-	TRBJ1-6	ASSAMGQLSYNSPLH
TRBV6-5	few	TRBJ2-2	AASGTSVTGELF
TRBV5-5	-	TRBJ1-2	ASSMDYANYGYT
TRBV7-7	-	TRBJ2-5	ASSLGTGAETQY
TRBV6-5	few	TRBJ2-1	ASSARGRVNNEQF
TRBV5-1	-	TRBJ2-1	ASSLGLAGYNEQF
TRBV5-1	-	TRBJ2-7	ASSRRTGEGLGEQY
TRBV2	-	TRBJ2-5	ASSALLAGEIKEQY
TRBV7-2	few	TRBJ2-7	ASSKGGGASGTYEQY
TRBV30	-	TRBJ1-2	AWDRDRGFHGYT
TRBV28	-	TRBJ1-5	ASSLGGVGNQPQH
TRBV30	-	TRBJ2-7	AWNPGGARYEQY
TRBV11-3	-	TRBJ1-4	ASSLAEKLF
TRBV12-5	-	TRBJ2-1	ASGLGGIGEQF
TRBV7-3	-	TRBJ2-5	ASSFGTAQETQY
TRBV2	-	TRBJ1-6	ASSELQGGYNSPLH
TRBV6-1	-	TRBJ1-1	ASSEPGALTEAF
TRBV10-3	-	TRBJ1-2	AIAGTGGGYT
TRBV11-3	few	TRBJ2-6	ATRDRDFSGANVLT
TRBV30	once	TRBJ1-1	AWSVTGGAEKAF
TRBV2	-	TRBJ2-7	ASSVLLGALEQY
TRBV5-8	few	TRBJ1-1	ASTPGQTKNTEAF
TRBV15	few	TRBJ2-7	ATSRARQGHEQY
TRBV7-2	-	TRBJ1-1	ASSLPFRTNEAF
TRBV5-1	-	TRBJ1-4	ASSAGTGRVEKLF
TRBV9	-	TRBJ2-3	ASSVGGGHSDTQY
TRBV13	once	TRBJ2-7	ASSLRVGDEQY
TRBV19	-	TRBJ1-5	ASSRGQGIQPQH
TRBV5-5	-	TRBJ2-3	ASSFSVQGIDTQY
TRBV10-3	-	TRBJ1-2	AISEVGGNYGYT
TRBV5-6	once	TRBJ2-7	ASSPGTGRYEQY